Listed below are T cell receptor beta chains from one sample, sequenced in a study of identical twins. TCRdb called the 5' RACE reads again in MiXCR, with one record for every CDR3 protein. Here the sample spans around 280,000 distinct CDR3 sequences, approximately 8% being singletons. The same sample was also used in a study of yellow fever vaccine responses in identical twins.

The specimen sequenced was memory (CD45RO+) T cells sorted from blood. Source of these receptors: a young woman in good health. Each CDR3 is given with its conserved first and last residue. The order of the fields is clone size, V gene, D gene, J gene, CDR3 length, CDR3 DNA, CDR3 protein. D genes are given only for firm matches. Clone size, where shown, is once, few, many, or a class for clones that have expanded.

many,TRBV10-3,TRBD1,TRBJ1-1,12,TGTGCCAGCGGACAGGGGGCCGGTGAAGCTTTCTTT,CASGQGAGEAFF
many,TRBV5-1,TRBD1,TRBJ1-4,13,TGCGCCAGCAGCTTACGGGACAGAGAAAAACTGTTTTTT,CASSLRDREKLFF
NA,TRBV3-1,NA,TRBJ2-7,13,TGTGCCAGCAGCCAAGTCAACAGGGACGAGCAGTACTTC,CASSQVNRDEQYF
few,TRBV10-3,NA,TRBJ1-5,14,TGTGCCATCAGTGAACAGGGAGTAAACCAGCCCCAGCATTTT,CAISEQGVNQPQHF
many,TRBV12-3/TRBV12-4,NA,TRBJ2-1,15,TGTGCCAGCAGTTTAGCGCAGGGCGGCCACAATGAGCAGTTCTTC,CASSLAQGGHNEQFF
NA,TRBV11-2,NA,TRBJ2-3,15,TGTGCCAGCAGCGCCGCAGGGATGGGCACAGATACGCAGTATTTT,CASSAAGMGTDTQYF
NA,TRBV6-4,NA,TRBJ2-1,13,TGTGCCACACAGCAATGGCCGGAGGGTGAGCAGTTCTTC,CATQQWPEGEQFF
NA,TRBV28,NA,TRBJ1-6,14,TGTGCCAGCTATCCTGCAGGACGAAATTCACCCCTCCACTTT,CASYPAGRNSPLHF
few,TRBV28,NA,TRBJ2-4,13,TGTGCCAGCAGTTCCCATAGCGAGGTGATTCAGTACTTC,CASSSHSEVIQYF
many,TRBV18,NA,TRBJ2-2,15,TGTGCCAGCTCACCACTGGCAGGGAACACCGGGGAGCTGTTTTTT,CASSPLAGNTGELFF
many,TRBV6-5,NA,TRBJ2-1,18,TGTGCCAGCAGTTACTCGTTTGTCCATCCCGGCTCCTACAATGAGCAGTTCTTC,CASSYSFVHPGSYNEQFF
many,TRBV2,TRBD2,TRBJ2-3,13,TGTGCCATTCGGAGGGCGGGAGCAGATACGCAGTATTTT,CAIRRAGADTQYF
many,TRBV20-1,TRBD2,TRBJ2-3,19,TGCAGTGCTAGAGGGGGTGGGGTAGCGGGAGTGTCGAACACAGATACGCAGTATTTT,CSARGGGVAGVSNTDTQYF
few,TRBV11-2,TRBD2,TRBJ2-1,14,TGTGCCAGCAGCTATAGCGGGGTCTACAATGAGCAGTTCTTC,CASSYSGVYNEQFF
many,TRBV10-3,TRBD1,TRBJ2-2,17,TGTGCCATCAGTGGACAGGGTGGTAAGGCGAACACCGGGGAGCTGTTTTTT,CAISGQGGKANTGELFF
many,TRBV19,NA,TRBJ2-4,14,TGTGCCAGTAGTATAGACAGGACTAAAAACATTCAGTACTTC,CASSIDRTKNIQYF
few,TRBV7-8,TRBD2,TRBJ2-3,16,TGTGCCAGCAGCTTAGGTGGAACTAGCGGCTGGGATACGCAGTATTTT,CASSLGGTSGWDTQYF
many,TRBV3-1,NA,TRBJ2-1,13,TGTGCCAGCAGCCAGGAACGGGGCCATGAGCAGTTCTTC,CASSQERGHEQFF
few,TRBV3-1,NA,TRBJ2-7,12,TGTGCCAGCAGCCAATATAGGTACGAGCAGTACTTC,CASSQYRYEQYF
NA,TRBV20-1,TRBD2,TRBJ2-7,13,TGCAGTGCAAGACTAGCGGGAGGGCTTGAGCAGTACTTC,CSARLAGGLEQYF
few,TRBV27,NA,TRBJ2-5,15,TGTGCCAGCAGAACAAGGACAGCAGTCCAAGAGACCCAGTACTTC,CASRTRTAVQETQYF
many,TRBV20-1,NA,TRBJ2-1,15,TGCAGTGCCCCTATCAGCGAAAGCTCCTACAATGAGCAGTTCTTC,CSAPISESSYNEQFF
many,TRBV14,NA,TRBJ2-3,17,TGTGCCAGCAGCCAAGGAAGGTTTCTCGACAGCACAGATACGCAGTATTTT,CASSQGRFLDSTDTQYF
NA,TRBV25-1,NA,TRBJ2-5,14,TGTGCCAGCAAAGGTAGCGCCACGCAAGAGACCCAGTACTTC,CASKGSATQETQYF
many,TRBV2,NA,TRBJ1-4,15,TGTGCCAGCAGTCGGGACGGCAAAAGTAATGAAAAACTGTTTTTT,CASSRDGKSNEKLFF
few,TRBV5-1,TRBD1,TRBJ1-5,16,TGCGCCAGCAGATTGGGCCCGCAGGGGGACAATCAGCCCCAGCATTTT,CASRLGPQGDNQPQHF
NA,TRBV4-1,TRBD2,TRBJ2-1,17,TGCGCCAGCAGCCAAGGACTAGCGAAGAGCTCCTACAATGAGCAGTTCTTC,CASSQGLAKSSYNEQFF
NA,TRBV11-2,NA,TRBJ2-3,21,TGTGCCAGCAGCTTAGGGACTCTTGGGCTAGCCCTCCTCACTAGCACAGATACGCAGTATTTT,CASSLGTLGLALLTSTDTQYF
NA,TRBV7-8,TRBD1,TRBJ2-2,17,TGTGCCAGCAGCCCGCGGACAGAGGGGGCGAGAACCGGGGAGCTGTTTTTT,CASSPRTEGARTGELFF
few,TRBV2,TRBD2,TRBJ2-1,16,TGTGCCAGCAGGGGGACTACCCTCTTCTCCTACAATGAGCAGTTCTTC,CASRGTTLFSYNEQFF
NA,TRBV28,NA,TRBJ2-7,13,TGTGCCAGCAGGGGGGGCCCCCCCTACGAGCAGTACTTC,CASRGGPPYEQYF
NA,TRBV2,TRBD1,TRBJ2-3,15,TGTGCCAGCGATTCCGGGACAGTCGGCACAGATACGCAGTATTTT,CASDSGTVGTDTQYF
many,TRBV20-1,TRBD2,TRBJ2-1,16,TGCAGTGCTAGAGGACTAGCGGGAGGCCCCTACAATGAGCAGTTCTTC,CSARGLAGGPYNEQFF
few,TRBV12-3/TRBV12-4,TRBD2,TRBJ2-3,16,TGTGCCAGCAGGAAAAATAGCGGGGTTAGCACAGATACGCAGTATTTT,CASRKNSGVSTDTQYF
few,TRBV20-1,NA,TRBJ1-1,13,TGCAGTGCTAGTGGGGCAGGGAGAGGTGAAGCTTTCTTT,CSASGAGRGEAFF
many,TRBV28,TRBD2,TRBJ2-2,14,TGTGCCAGCACCTCACTAGCGGAAACCGGGGAGCTGTTTTTT,CASTSLAETGELFF
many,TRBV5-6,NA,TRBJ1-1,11,TGTGCCAGCAACTATAACGGCAAAGCTTTCTTT,CASNYNGKAFF
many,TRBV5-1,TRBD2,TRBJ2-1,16,TGCGCCAGCGGACTAGCGGGGGCCTGGGGCTACAATGAGCAGTTCTTC,CASGLAGAWGYNEQFF
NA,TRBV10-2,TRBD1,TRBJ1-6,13,TGCGCCCTGGGGGACAGGGAGGCTTCACCCCTCCACTTT,CALGDREASPLHF
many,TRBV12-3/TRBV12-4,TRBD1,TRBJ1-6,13,TGTGCCAGCGGGACAGGGGGCAATTCACCCCTCCACTTT,CASGTGGNSPLHF
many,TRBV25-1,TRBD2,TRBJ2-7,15,TGTGCCAGCAGTGCTGCTAGCGGGACATCCTACGAGCAGTACTTC,CASSAASGTSYEQYF
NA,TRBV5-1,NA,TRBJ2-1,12,TGCGCCAGCAGTTCATCCTTCACTGAGCAGTTCTTC,CASSSSFTEQFF
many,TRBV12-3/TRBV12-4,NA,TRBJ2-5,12,TGTGCCAGCAGTTCTTCAAGTCTTCTCCAGTACTTC,CASSSSSLLQYF